This TCR beta chain comes out of a study of blood T cell repertoires in COVID-19. Using immunoSEQ multiplex PCR, the repertoire was profiled, and TCRdb retains in-frame clones only, with some absent. Among roughly 50,000 clones, more than 75% were seen once, and the ten largest hold roughly 2.5%. Germline assignment: CDR1 KGHSH and CDR2 LQKENI. This CDR3 region has 17 residues. V dropped 1 base and J dropped 4 bases, with 19 bases sitting between them. The sample comprised peripheral blood. The clonotype comes from a woman older than 75 with COVID-19, enrolled during active disease. This sequence joins TRBV18 and TRBJ1-1; D not certain. The CDR3 here is CASSPRSPGSGGTEAFF. CDR3 nucleotides: TGTGCCAGCTCACCACGTTCGCCGGGGTCCGGAGGCACTGAAGCTTTCTTT.